This T cell receptor beta chain is from a study of cytomegalovirus exposure and HLA in healthy donors. General observations from the study: Overall, roughly 150 TCR beta chains were annotated as cytomegalovirus-associated. In the approximately 130 validation repertoires, a later analysis found that first-cohort TCR clusters tended to co-occur. A classifier reportedly called cytomegalovirus status with high sensitivity and specificity.

About this clone itself: Its antigen is not known.

V lost 3 bases to trimming and J lost 3 bases, with 13 bases between them. In germline, CDR1 is SQVTM, CDR2 ANQGSEA. The CDR3 consists of 14 residues. The data were produced by immunoSEQ multiplex PCR, yet TCRdb's version contains in-frame clones alone and is incomplete. Of 80,000 or so clones detected, 85% to 95% appear once; the ten largest clones hold approximately 0.73%. The chain employs TRBV29-1 and TRBJ2-3, with a possible D match to TRBD1 (6 bases). Specimen: PBMCs. The receptor was isolated from a woman in her late teens or twenties in good health and CMV-seronegative. The CDR3 region has the DNA TGCAGCGTTGAGTGGAGGCAGGGGACAGATACGCAGTATTTT. Protein: CSVEWRQGTDTQYF.